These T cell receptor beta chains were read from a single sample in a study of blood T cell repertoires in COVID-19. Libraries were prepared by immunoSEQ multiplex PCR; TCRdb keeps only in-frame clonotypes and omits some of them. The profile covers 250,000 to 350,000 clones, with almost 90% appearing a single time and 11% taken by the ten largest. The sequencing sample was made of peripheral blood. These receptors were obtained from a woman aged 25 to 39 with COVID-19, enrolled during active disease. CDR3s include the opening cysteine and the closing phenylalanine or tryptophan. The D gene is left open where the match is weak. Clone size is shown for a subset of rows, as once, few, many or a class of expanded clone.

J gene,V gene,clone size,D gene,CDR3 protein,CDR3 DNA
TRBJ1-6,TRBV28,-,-,CASRRGSYNSPLHF,TGTGCCAGCCGAAGGGGCTCCTATAATTCACCCCTCCACTTT
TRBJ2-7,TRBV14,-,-,CASSFRGGYEQYF,TGTGCCAGCAGCTTCAGGGGCGGGTACGAGCAGTACTTC
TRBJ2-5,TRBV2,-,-,CASSEARGGQETQYF,TGTGCCAGCAGTGAAGCGCGGGGAGGCCAAGAGACCCAGTACTTC
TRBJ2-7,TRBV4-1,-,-,CASSSYATPPYEQYF,TGCGCCAGCAGTTCCTACGCGACACCTCCCTACGAGCAGTACTTC
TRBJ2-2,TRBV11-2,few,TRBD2,CASSLRGPVAGGPSGELFF,TGTGCCAGCAGCTTAAGGGGCCCCGTGGCGGGAGGGCCATCCGGGGAGCTGTTTTTT
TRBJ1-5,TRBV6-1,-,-,CASSEAGGTGQPQHF,TGTGCCAGCAGTGAAGCAGGCGGGACGGGCCAGCCCCAGCATTTT
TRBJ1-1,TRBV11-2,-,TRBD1,CASSLSGGTEAFF,TGTGCCAGCAGCTTATCAGGGGGCACTGAAGCTTTCTTT
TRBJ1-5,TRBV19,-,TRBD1,CASIPDRVNYQPQHF,TGTGCCAGTATCCCCGACAGGGTAAACTATCAGCCCCAGCATTTT
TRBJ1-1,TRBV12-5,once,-,CASALRGNTEAFF,TGTGCTAGTGCCTTAAGGGGGAACACTGAAGCTTTCTTT
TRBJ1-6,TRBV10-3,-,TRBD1,CASSIDRARSPLHF,TGTGCCTCGAGTATTGACAGGGCGCGTTCACCCCTCCACTTT
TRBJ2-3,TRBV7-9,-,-,CASSFTWKGSTDTQYF,TGTGCCAGCAGCTTTACCTGGAAGGGGAGCACAGATACGCAGTATTTT
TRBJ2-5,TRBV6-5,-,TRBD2,CASRGGLANQETQYF,TGTGCCAGCAGGGGGGGACTAGCGAATCAAGAGACCCAGTACTTC
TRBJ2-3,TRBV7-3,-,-,CASSFRGSSTDTQYF,TGTGCCAGCAGCTTCCGCGGGTCTAGCACAGATACGCAGTATTTT
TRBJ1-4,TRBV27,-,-,CASSLSMAEKLFF,TGTGCCAGCAGTTTATCGATGGCTGAAAAACTGTTTTTT
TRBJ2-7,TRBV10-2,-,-,CASVARHYEQYF,TGCGCCAGCGTAGCCCGCCACTACGAGCAGTACTTC
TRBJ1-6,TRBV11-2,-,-,CASSPPGYNSPLHF,TGTGCCAGCAGCCCTCCAGGCTATAATTCACCCCTCCACTTT
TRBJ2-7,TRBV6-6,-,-,CASSYVPAREQYF,TGTGCCAGCAGTTACGTCCCCGCACGGGAGCAGTACTTC
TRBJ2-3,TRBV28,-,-,CASRQQGSGTDTQYF,TGTGCCAGCAGGCAACAGGGTAGTGGCACAGATACGCAGTATTTT
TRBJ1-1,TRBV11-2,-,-,CASSLALGTEAFF,TGTGCCAGCAGCTTAGCCCTCGGCACTGAAGCTTTCTTT
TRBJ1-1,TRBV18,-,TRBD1,CASSPRQGAHPEAFF,TGTGCCAGCTCACCAAGGCAGGGGGCGCATCCTGAAGCTTTCTTT
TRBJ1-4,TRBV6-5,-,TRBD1,CASEAGGGSNEKLFF,TGTGCCAGCGAGGCAGGGGGCGGCTCTAATGAAAAACTGTTTTTT
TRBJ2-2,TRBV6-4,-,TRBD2,CASSVRLAGLGTGELFF,TGTGCCAGCAGTGTCCGACTAGCGGGGCTGGGCACCGGGGAGCTGTTTTTT
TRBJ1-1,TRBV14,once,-,CASSQGFTVNTEAFF,TGTGCCAGCAGCCAAGGGTTCACAGTGAACACTGAAGCTTTCTTT
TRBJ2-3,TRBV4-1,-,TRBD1,CASSQRAVGTGSSDTQYF,TGCGCCAGCAGCCAGAGGGCTGTGGGGACAGGGTCTTCAGATACGCAGTATTTT
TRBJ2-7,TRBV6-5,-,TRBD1,CASSYGTGSNEQYF,TGTGCCAGCAGTTACGGGACAGGGTCCAACGAGCAGTACTTC
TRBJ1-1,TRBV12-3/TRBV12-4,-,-,CASSFAGNTEAFF,TGTGCCAGCAGTTTCGCGGGGAACACTGAAGCTTTCTTT
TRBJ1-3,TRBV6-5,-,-,CASSYSTRNTIYF,TGTGCCAGCAGTTACTCGACAAGAAACACCATATATTTT
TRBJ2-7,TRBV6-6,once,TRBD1,CASSYYRTGDYEQYF,TGTGCCAGCAGTTACTATAGGACAGGGGACTACGAGCAGTACTTC
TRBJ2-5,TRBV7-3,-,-,CASSRAAGLQETQYF,TGTGCCAGCAGCCGCGCGGCCGGTCTCCAAGAGACCCAGTACTTC